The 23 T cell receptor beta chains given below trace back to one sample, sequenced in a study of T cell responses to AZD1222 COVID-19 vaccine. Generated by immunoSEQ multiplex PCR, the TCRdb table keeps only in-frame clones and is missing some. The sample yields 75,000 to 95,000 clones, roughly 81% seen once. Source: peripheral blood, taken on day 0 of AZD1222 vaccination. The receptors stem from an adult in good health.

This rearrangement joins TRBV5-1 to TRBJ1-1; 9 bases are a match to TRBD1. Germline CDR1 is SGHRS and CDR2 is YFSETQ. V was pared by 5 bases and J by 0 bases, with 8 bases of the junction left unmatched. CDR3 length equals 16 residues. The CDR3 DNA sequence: TGCGCCAGCAGTGCCGGGACAGGGACATTGAACACTGAAGCTTTCTTT. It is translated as CASSAGTGTLNTEAFF. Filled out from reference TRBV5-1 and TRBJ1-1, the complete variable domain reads KAGVTQTPRYLIKTRGQQVTLSCSPISGHRSVSWYQQTPGQGLQFLFEYFSETQRNKGNFPGRFSGRQFSNSRSEMNVSTLELGDSALYLCASSAGTGTLNTEAFFGQGTRLTVV.

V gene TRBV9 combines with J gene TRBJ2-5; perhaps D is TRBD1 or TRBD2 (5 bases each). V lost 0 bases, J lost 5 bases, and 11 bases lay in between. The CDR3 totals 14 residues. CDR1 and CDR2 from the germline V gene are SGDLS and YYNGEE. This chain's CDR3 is CASSVDEGRETQYF. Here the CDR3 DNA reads TGTGCCAGCAGCGTAGACGAGGGGCGGGAGACCCAGTACTTC. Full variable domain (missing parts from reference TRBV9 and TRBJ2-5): DSGVTQTPKHLITATGQRVTLRCSPRSGDLSVYWYQQSLDQGLQFLIQYYNGEERAKGNILERFSAQQFPDLHSELNLSSLELGDSALYFCASSVDEGRETQYFGPGTRLLVL.

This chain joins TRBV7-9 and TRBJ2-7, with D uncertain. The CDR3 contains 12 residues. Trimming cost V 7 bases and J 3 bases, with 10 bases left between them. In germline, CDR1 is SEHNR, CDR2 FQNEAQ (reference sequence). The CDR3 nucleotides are TGTGCCAGCACCGCCGACGGCTACGAGCAGTACTTC. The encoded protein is CASTADGYEQYF.

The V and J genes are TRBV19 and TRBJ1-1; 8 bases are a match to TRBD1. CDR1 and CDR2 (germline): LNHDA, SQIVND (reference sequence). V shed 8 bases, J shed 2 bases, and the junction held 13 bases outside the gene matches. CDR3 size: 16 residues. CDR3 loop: CASCVNRGTVNTEAFF. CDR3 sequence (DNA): TGTGCCAGTTGTGTAAACAGGGGGACAGTCAACACTGAAGCTTTCTTT.

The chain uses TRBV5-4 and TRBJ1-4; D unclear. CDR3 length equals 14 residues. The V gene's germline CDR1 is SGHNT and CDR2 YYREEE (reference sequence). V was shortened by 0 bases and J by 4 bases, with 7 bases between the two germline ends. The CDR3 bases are TGTGCCAGCAGCTTGGACGGCGGTAATGAAAAACTGTTTTTT. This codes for CASSLDGGNEKLFF.

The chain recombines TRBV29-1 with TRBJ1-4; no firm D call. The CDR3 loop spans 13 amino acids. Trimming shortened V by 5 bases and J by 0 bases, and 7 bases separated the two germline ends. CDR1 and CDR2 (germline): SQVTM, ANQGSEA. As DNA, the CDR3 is TGCAGCGTTTCCAGAACAACTAATGAAAAACTGTTTTTT. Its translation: CSVSRTTNEKLFF.

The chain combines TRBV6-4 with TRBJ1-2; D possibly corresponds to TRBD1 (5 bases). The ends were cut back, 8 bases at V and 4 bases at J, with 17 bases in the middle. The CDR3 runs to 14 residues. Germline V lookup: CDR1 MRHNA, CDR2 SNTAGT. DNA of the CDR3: TGTGCCAGCGGCCCAGGGAGACGAGGCTATGGCTACACCTTC. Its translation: CASGPGRRGYGYTF.

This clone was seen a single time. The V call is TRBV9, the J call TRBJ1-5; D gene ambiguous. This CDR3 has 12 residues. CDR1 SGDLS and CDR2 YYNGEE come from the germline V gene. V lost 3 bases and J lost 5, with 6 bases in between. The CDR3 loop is CASSGLDQPQHF. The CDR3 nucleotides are TGTGCCAGCAGCGGTCTAGATCAGCCCCAGCATTTT.

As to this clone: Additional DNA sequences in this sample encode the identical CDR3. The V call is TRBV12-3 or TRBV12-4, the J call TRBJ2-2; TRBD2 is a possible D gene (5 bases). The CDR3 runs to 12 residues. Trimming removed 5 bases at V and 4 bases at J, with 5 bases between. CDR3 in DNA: TGTGCCAGCAGTAGCGGCACCGGGGAGCTGTTTTTT. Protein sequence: CASSSGTGELFF.

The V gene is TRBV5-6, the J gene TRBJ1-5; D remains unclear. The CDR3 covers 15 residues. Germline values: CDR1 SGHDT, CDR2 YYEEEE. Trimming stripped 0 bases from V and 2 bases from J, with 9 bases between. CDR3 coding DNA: TGTGCCAGCAGCTTGGGCATTGTGGGCAATCAGCCCCAGCATTTT. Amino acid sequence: CASSLGIVGNQPQHF. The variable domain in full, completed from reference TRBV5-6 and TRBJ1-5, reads DAGVTQSPTHLIKTRGQQVTLRCSPKSGHDTVSWYQQALGQGPQFIFQYYEEEERQRGNFPDRFSGHQFPNYSSELNVNALLLGDSALYLCASSLGIVGNQPQHFGDGTRLSIL.

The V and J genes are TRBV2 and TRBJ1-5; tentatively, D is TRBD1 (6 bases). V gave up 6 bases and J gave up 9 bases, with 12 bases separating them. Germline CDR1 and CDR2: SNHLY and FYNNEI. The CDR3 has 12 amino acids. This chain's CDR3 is CASRRGGLPQHF. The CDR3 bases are TGTGCCAGCAGAAGGGGGGGGCTGCCCCAGCATTTT.

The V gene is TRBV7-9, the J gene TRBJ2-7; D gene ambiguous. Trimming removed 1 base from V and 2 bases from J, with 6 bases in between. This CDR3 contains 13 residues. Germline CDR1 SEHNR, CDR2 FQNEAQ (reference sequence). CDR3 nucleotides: TGTGCCAGCAGCTTAGGCATGGCCTACGAGCAGTACTTC. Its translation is CASSLGMAYEQYF.

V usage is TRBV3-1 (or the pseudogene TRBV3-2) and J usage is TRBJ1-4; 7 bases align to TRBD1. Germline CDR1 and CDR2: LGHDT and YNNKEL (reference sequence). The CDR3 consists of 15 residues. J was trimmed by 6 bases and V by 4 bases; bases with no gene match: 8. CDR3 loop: CASSRAGTADEKLFF. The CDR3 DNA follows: TGTGCCAGCAGCCGAGCCGGGACAGCAGATGAAAAACTGTTTTTT.

As DNA, the CDR3 is TGTGCCAGTAGTAATCGAGGACTCTCGAACACTGAAGCTTTCTTT. Translation gives CASSNRGLSNTEAFF. J is TRBJ1-1 and V is TRBV19, with no clear D. The V gene's germline CDR1 is LNHDA and CDR2 SQIVND (reference sequence). CDR3 size: 15 residues. V lost 4 bases and J 1 base, leaving 13 bases between the germline ends.

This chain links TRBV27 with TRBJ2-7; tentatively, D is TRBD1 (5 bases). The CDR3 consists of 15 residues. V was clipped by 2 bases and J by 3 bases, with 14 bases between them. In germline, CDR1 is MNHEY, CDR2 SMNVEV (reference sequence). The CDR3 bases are TGTGCCAGCAGTTTAGCCGCAGGGCCCAACTACGAGCAGTACTTC. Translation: CASSLAAGPNYEQYF.

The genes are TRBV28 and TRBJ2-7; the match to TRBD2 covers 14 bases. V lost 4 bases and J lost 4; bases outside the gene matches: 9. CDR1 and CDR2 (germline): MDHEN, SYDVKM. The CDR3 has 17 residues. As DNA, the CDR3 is TGTGCCAGCAGTTCGACCTCCGGACTAGCGGGGGGTTACGAGCAGTACTTC. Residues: CASSSTSGLAGGYEQYF.

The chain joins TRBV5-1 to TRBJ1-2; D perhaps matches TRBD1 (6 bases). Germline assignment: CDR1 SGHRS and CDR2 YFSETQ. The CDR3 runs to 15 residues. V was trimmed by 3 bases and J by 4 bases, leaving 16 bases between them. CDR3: CASSSSGGAGYGYTF. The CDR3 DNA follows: TGCGCCAGCAGCTCGTCCGGGGGCGCAGGCTATGGCTACACCTTC.

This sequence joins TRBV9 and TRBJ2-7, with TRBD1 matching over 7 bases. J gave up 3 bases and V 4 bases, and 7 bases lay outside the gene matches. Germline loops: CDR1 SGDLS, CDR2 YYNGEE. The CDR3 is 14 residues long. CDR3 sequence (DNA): TGTGCCAGCAGCCCCGGGACAGCCGACTACGAGCAGTACTTC. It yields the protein CASSPGTADYEQYF.

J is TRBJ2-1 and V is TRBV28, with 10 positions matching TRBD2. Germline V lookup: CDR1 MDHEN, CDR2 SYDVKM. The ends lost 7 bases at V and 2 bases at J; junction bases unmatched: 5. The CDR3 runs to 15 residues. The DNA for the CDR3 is TGTGCCAGCACTACCGGGACTAGCGCCTACAATGAGCAGTTCTTC. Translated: CASTTGTSAYNEQFF.

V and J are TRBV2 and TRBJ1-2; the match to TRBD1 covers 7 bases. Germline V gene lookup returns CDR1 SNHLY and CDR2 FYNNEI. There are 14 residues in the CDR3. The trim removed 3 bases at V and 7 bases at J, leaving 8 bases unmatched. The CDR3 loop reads CASSDRQGSRGYTF. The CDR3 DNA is TGTGCCAGCAGTGATAGACAGGGCTCTCGTGGCTACACCTTC.

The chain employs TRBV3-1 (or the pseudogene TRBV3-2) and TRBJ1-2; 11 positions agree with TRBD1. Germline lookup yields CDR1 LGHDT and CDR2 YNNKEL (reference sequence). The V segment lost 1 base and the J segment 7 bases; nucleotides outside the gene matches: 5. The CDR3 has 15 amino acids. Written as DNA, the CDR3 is TGTGCCAGCAGCCAAGGGGACAGGGGGTTGGGTGGCTACACCTTC. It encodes CASSQGDRGLGGYTF.

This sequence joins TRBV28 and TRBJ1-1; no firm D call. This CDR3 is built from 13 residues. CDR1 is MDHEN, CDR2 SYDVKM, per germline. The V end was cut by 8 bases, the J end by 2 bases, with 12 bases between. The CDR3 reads CASGVGFNTEAFF. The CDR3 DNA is TGTGCCAGCGGGGTGGGGTTTAACACTGAAGCTTTCTTT.

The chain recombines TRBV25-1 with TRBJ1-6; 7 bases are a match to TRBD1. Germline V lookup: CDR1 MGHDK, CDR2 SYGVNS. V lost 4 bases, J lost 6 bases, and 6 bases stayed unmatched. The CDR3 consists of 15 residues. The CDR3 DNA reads TGTGCCAGCAGTGGGTTGACAGGGAGTAATTCACCCCTCCACTTT. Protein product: CASSGLTGSNSPLHF.